This TCR beta chain was identified during a study of cytomegalovirus exposure and HLA in healthy donors. Study as a whole: Counted in an early data release were approximately 85 million unique TCRs from HLA-typed donors.

Vbeta (60) and Jbeta (13) primers were used in the PCR. Only in-frame clones appear in the TCRdb table, and some are missing; sequencing was by immunoSEQ multiplex PCR. The sample yields fewer than 200,000 clones, approximately 82% seen once. Points from the study as a whole: At a 0.05 false discovery rate, a later analysis found 15,000 to 20,000 TCR beta sequences to be associated with HLA alleles. Sequencing probably produced one cluster of sequence variants that were highly shared.

Germline V gene lookup returns CDR1 SGHNT and CDR2 YYREEE (reference sequence). CDR3 length equals 17 residues. The J segment lost 6 bases and the V segment lost 2 bases, leaving 13 bases of the junction unmatched. Details on this clone: Its specificity is unknown.

Donors were nominally healthy when sampled, though unrecorded immune exposures were likely. J is TRBJ2-2 and V is TRBV5-4, with 7 nucleotides matching TRBD2. The specimen sequenced was PBMCs. This receptor was identified in a woman aged 18-29 years in good health and CMV-seronegative. As DNA, the CDR3 is TGTGCCAGCAGCTTAGGGAAGGAGCGGGATGAGTCCGGGGAGCTGTTTTTT. It yields the protein CASSLGKERDESGELFF.